Following are 29 T cell receptor beta chains from one sample sequenced in a study of regulatory and conventional T cells in RAG deficiency. Conventional CD4+ T cells were sorted from blood as CD25-low CD127-high cells. Assay used: immunoSEQ multiplex PCR; TCRdb lists only in-frame clones, some missing. The data show about 46,000 clones, with about nine tenths seen just once and 0.5% to 0.55% held by the top ten. These data were also reused for a study on regulatory T cells. This second report adds: Amplification used 52 TRBV primers and 13 TRBJ primers.

The material sequenced was CD4+ effector T cells sorted from blood. Source of these receptors: a human donor in good health.

The chain links TRBV6-6 to TRBJ1-1; D is undetermined. This CDR3 comprises 12 residues. In germline, CDR1 is MNHNY, CDR2 SVGAGI (reference sequence). Trimming left V 9 bases short and J 1 base short, with 9 bases between. In DNA, the CDR3 is TGTGCCAGTTCCCCAGGGAACACTGAAGCTTTCTTT. Its protein is CASSPGNTEAFF.

The chain combines TRBV5-5 with TRBJ1-5, with TRBD1 as a possible D gene (5 bases). Deletions cut 4 bases from V and 0 bases from J, with 11 bases between. From germline, CDR1 is SGHKS and CDR2 YYEKEE (reference sequence). This CDR3 region has 15 residues. The chain's CDR3 is CASSPFDSSNQPQHF. The CDR3 DNA reads TGTGCCAGCAGCCCCTTTGACAGTAGCAATCAGCCCCAGCATTTT.

As concerns this clone: Other DNA sequences within the sample encode an identical CDR3. The V and J genes are TRBV5-1 and TRBJ2-5, with 7 bases fitting TRBD1. This CDR3 spans 13 amino acids. The J segment lost 5 bases and the V segment lost 0 bases, leaving 1 base of the junction unmatched. From germline, CDR1 is SGHRS and CDR2 YFSETQ. The CDR3 loop is CASSLGGGETQYF. DNA for the CDR3: TGCGCCAGCAGCTTGGGAGGGGGCGAGACCCAGTACTTC.

This clone was recorded only once. The rearrangement links TRBV18 to TRBJ2-5, with 9 bases matching TRBD2. CDR3 length equals 14 residues. Germline assignment: CDR1 KGHSH and CDR2 LQKENI. V trimming: 8 bases; J trimming: 2 bases; junction bases outside the gene matches: 6. The CDR3 loop reads CASSNSGGQETQYF. The CDR3 region has the DNA TGTGCCAGCAGTAATAGCGGGGGACAAGAGACCCAGTACTTC.

The chain is built from TRBV28 and TRBJ1-6; 8 nucleotides align to TRBD1. The CDR3 is 16 amino acids. The trim removed 3 bases at V and 9 bases at J, leaving 10 bases unmatched. From germline, CDR1 is MDHEN and CDR2 SYDVKM. The CDR3 is CASSFRGQGIGSPLHF. CDR3 bases: TGTGCCAGCAGTTTCCGCGGACAGGGAATAGGTTCACCCCTCCACTTT.

Of note for this clone: Sequence at one end of the junction differs from germline and may be a read error. The genes are TRBV7-2 and TRBJ1-2, with D possibly being TRBD1 (6 bases). The CDR3 covers 14 residues. Germline CDR1 is SGHTA and CDR2 is FQGNSA. The CDR3 is CASSLGLTGRPPVF. CDR3 DNA: TGTGCCAGCAGCTTAGGTCTCACAGGGAGACCTCCCGTATTC.

V is TRBV19 and J is TRBJ2-5, with 9 bases matching TRBD1. The tail of the sequence fits TRBJ2-7 better, so the J call may be wrong. CDR1 and CDR2 (germline): LNHDA, SQIVND (reference sequence). CDR3 length: 17 amino acids. The CDR3 loop reads CASSISTGTGWFYEQYF. The CDR3 DNA sequence: TGTGCCAGTAGTATCTCGACCGGGACAGGGTGGTTCTACGAGCAGTACTTC.

CDR3 in amino acids: CAGKASYEQYF. The CDR3 nucleotides are TGTGCTGGGAAGGCCAGCTACGAGCAGTACTTC. The gene calls are TRBV6-6 and TRBJ2-7; D unclear. CDR3 length: 11 amino acids. Germline V CDR1 and CDR2: MNHNY, SVGAGI (reference sequence).

The chain carries TRBV2 and TRBJ2-3, with D possibly being TRBD2 (6 bases). V gave up 7 bases and J gave up 7 bases, with 27 bases separating them. This CDR3 contains 17 residues. The germline gives CDR1 SNHLY, CDR2 FYNNEI. CDR3 region: CASNGEGSGRAGNTQYF. The DNA for the CDR3 is TGTGCCAGCAACGGTGAGGGAAGCGGGCGAGCCGGCAATACGCAGTATTTT.

This rearrangement joins TRBV6-5 to TRBJ2-7, with TRBD1 matching over 7 bases. CDR1 and CDR2 (germline): MNHEY, SVGAGI. CDR3 length equals 14 residues. V shed 5 bases and J 2 bases; nucleotides not matched to a gene: 6. CDR3 nucleotides: TGTGCCAGCAGTACCGGAACAGGGGCCTACGAGCAGTACTTC. Translation gives CASSTGTGAYEQYF.

V and J are TRBV2 and TRBJ2-3; D is unclear. Germline-derived CDR1 and CDR2 are SNHLY and FYNNEI. V was clipped by 2 bases and J by 3 bases, with 3 bases between them. The CDR3 runs 12 residues. The CDR3 region is CASSEWTDTQYF. CDR3 nucleotides: TGTGCCAGCAGTGAATGGACAGATACGCAGTATTTT. Full variable domain (outside the CDR3, taken from reference TRBV2 and TRBJ2-3): EPEVTQTPSHQVTQMGQEVILRCVPISNHLYFYWYRQILGQKVEFLVSFYNNEISEKSEIFDDQFSVERPDGSNFTLKIRSTKLEDSAMYFCASSEWTDTQYFGPGTRLTVL.

J is TRBJ1-5 and V is TRBV5-6; 7 bases align to TRBD1. From germline, CDR1 is SGHDT and CDR2 YYEEEE. This CDR3 is 15 amino acids long. The trim removed 1 base at V and 3 bases at J, leaving 4 bases unmatched. The CDR3 nucleotides are TGTGCCAGCAGCTTGTATGGGACAGTCAATCAGCCCCAGCATTTT. Amino acids: CASSLYGTVNQPQHF.

This chain joins TRBV4-1 and TRBJ2-6, with D maybe TRBD1 (6 bases). The CDR3 has 20 residues. Germline CDR1 reads MGHRA; CDR2 reads YSYEKL. The V end lost 0 bases, the J end lost 0 bases, and 18 bases lay between the germline ends. CDR3: CASSQEWGQDLNSGANVLTF. CDR3 coding DNA: TGCGCCAGCAGCCAAGAATGGGGGCAGGACCTTAACTCTGGGGCCAACGTCCTGACTTTC.

This clone appeared once. This sequence joins TRBV11-3 and TRBJ2-1; no firm D call. The CDR3 length is 11 residues. Germline CDR1 SGHNT, CDR2 YENEEA. V was pared by 0 bases and J by 8 bases, with 2 bases between. This chain's CDR3 is CASSLDYEQFF. CDR3 coding DNA: TGTGCCAGCAGCTTAGATTATGAGCAGTTCTTC.

This rearrangement joins TRBV11-3 to TRBJ1-1, with D unresolved. Germline loops: CDR1 SGHNT, CDR2 YENEEA. CDR3 size: 11 residues. V gave up 4 bases and J gave up 11 bases, with 11 bases separating them. CDR3 DNA: TGTGCCAGCAGCTCAATGGGGAGGGCTTTCTTT. It encodes CASSSMGRAFF.

This clone has only a few counts. The chain recombines TRBV9 with TRBJ2-7; tentative D call: TRBD1 (5 bases). The germline V gene has CDR1 SGDLS and CDR2 YYNGEE. The CDR3 extends over 14 amino acids. The ends were cut back, 5 bases at V and 0 bases at J, with 12 bases in the middle. CDR3 coding DNA: TGTGCCAGCAGTATAACAGGCAGCTCCTACGAGCAGTACTTC. Translation: CASSITGSSYEQYF.

Comment on this clone: An end of the junction does not agree with germline; a read error may underlie this. This chain joins TRBV7-7 and TRBJ2-2; 10 nucleotides line up with TRBD2. The CDR3 extends over 18 amino acids. Per germline, CDR1 SSHAT and CDR2 FNYEAQ (reference sequence). The CDR3: CASSFRSSGGANTGELFF. For the CDR3, the DNA is TGTGCTAGCAGCTTCCGATCTAGCGGGGGAGCGAACACCGGGGAGCTGTTTTTT.

The chain has TRBV6-5 and TRBJ2-4; the D gene is possibly TRBD1 (6 bases). The CDR3 is made up of 15 amino acids. CDR1 and CDR2 from the germline V gene are MNHEY and SVGAGI. Trimming shortened V by 8 bases and J by 6 bases, and 20 bases separated the two germline ends. CDR3 sequence (DNA): TGTGCCAGCGCCAGGGACACACTCCGGGGAAACATTCAGTACTTC. This gives the protein CASARDTLRGNIQYF.

The genes are TRBV7-9 and TRBJ2-7; 12 bases match TRBD2. The CDR3 loop spans 18 amino acids. Germline V lookup: CDR1 SEHNR, CDR2 FQNEAQ (reference sequence). V lost 5 bases and J lost 1; bases outside the gene matches: 12. The CDR3 spells CASSPRTSGAAGSYEQYF. In nucleotides, the CDR3 is TGTGCCAGCAGCCCTCGGACTAGCGGGGCGGCGGGTTCCTACGAGCAGTACTTC.

This clone was observed a single time. The chain carries TRBV2 and TRBJ2-6; D is possibly TRBD1 or TRBD2 (5 bases each). The V gene's germline CDR1 is SNHLY and CDR2 FYNNEI. Trimming removed 5 bases at V and 4 bases at J, with 9 bases between. The CDR3 consists of 14 residues. The CDR3 here is CASSRGIGANVLTF. As DNA, the CDR3 is TGTGCCAGCAGTCGGGGCATCGGGGCCAACGTCCTGACTTTC.

The chain couples TRBV19 to TRBJ2-2, with D perhaps TRBD1 (6 bases). The germline V gene encodes CDR1 LNHDA and CDR2 SQIVND (reference sequence). V was cut by 3 bases and J by 6 bases, with 8 bases left in between. CDR3 size: 13 residues. CDR3 DNA sequence: TGTGCCAGTAGTATGCCAGGGGCCGGGGAGCTGTTTTTT. As protein: CASSMPGAGELFF.

The chain links TRBV5-1 to TRBJ2-3; D is possibly TRBD1 (6 bases). CDR1 SGHRS and CDR2 YFSETQ come from the germline V gene. V shed 1 base and J shed 2 bases, with 11 bases lying between them. The CDR3 is 15 amino acids. The CDR3 region is CASSLRGHLTDTQYF. CDR3 DNA: TGCGCCAGCAGCTTGAGGGGACACCTCACAGATACGCAGTATTTT.

The chain links TRBV11-2 to TRBJ2-1; maybe TRBD2 (5 bases). The CDR3 covers 12 residues. CDR1 and CDR2 (germline): SGHAT, FQNNGV. V lost 5 bases and J 7 bases, leaving 9 bases between the germline ends. The CDR3 sequence: CASSEKRNEQFF. CDR3 nucleotide sequence: TGTGCCAGCAGCGAGAAGCGGAATGAGCAGTTCTTC.

The chain uses TRBV18 and TRBJ2-5; a possible D gene is TRBD1 (6 bases). This CDR3 is 14 amino acids long. Trimming left V 5 bases short and J 0 bases short, with 10 bases between. Germline-derived CDR1 and CDR2 are KGHSH and LQKENI. This CDR3 is CASSATGYQETQYF. CDR3 bases: TGTGCCAGCTCAGCGACAGGTTACCAAGAGACCCAGTACTTC.

The rearrangement uses TRBV5-6 and TRBJ2-5; 7 bases agree with TRBD1. The CDR3 totals 14 residues. Germline V gives CDR1 SGHDT, CDR2 YYEEEE. Losses at the gene ends were 3 bases for V and 3 bases for J; bases not matched to a gene: 5. The CDR3 bases are TGTGCCAGCAGCTGGGCCGGGACAGAAGAGACCCAGTACTTC. It codes for CASSWAGTEETQYF.

Only a few counts were recorded for this clone. In nucleotides, the CDR3 is TGTGCCAGCAGCCTTGGGACAGGGGGCGGCTACACCTTC. Amino acids: CASSLGTGGGYTF. This sequence joins TRBV7-9 and TRBJ1-2; TRBD1 agrees at 12 bases. Germline V gene sequence: CDR1 SEHNR, CDR2 FQNEAQ (reference sequence). The CDR3 loop spans 13 amino acids. Trimming took 5 bases from V and 8 from J; bases not matched to a gene: 3.

The chain links TRBV29-1 to TRBJ2-5; no firm D call. The V and J ends lost 2 bases and 13 bases respectively, with 14 bases between them. The CDR3 extends over 11 amino acids. Per the germline V gene, CDR1 is SQVTM and CDR2 is ANQGSEA. CDR3 amino acids: CSVESAYERYF. The CDR3 bases are TGCAGCGTTGAAAGTGCCTACGAGCGGTACTTC.

The chain carries TRBV6-1 and TRBJ1-2; no reliable D call. The CDR3 has 13 residues. The germline V gene has CDR1 MNHNS and CDR2 SASEGT. V lost 5 bases and J lost 8, with 15 bases in between. This CDR3 is CASSYEGIDGYTF. CDR3 DNA: TGTGCCAGCAGTTATGAGGGTATCGACGGCTACACCTTC.

The J gene is TRBJ1-6, the V gene TRBV7-9; possibly TRBD1 for D (5 bases). The CDR3 extends over 17 amino acids. Germline assignment: CDR1 SEHNR and CDR2 FQNEAQ (reference sequence). V was cut by 1 base and J by 6 bases, with 16 bases left in between. For the CDR3, the DNA is TGTGCCAGCAGCTTAGTGGAGGGGCGAGGAGGTAATTCACCCCTCCACTTT. This sequence encodes CASSLVEGRGGNSPLHF.